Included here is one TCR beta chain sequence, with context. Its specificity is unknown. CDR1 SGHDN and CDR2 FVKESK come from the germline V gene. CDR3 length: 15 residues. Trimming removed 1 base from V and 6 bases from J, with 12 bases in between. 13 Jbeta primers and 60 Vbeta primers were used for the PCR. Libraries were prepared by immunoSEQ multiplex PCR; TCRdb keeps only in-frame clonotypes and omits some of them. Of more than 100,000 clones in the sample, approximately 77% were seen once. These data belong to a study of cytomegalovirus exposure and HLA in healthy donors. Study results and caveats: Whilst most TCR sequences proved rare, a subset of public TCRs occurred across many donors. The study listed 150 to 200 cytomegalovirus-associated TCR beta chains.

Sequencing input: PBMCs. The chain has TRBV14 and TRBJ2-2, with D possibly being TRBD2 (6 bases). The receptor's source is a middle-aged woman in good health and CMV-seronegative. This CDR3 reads CASSQGGTLPGELFF. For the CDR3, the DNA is TGTGCCAGCAGCCAAGGCGGGACCCTGCCCGGGGAGCTGTTTTTT.